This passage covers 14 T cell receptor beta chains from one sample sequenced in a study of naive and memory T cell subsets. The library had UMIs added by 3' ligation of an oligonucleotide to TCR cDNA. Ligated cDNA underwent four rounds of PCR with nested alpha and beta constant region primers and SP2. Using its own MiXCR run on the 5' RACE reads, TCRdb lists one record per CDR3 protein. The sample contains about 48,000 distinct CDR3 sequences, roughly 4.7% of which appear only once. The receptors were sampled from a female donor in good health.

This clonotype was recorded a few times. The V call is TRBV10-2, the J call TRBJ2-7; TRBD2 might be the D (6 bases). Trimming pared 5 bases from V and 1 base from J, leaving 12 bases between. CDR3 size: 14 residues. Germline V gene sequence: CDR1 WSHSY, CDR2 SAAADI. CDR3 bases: TGCGCCAGCAGTAAGGGCGGGGTATCCTACGAGCAGTACTTC. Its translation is CASSKGGVSYEQYF.

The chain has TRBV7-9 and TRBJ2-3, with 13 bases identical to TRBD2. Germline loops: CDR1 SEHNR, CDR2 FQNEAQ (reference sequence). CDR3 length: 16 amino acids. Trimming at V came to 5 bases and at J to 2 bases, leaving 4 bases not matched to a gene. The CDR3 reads CASSPGTSGITDTQYF. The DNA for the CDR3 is TGTGCCAGCAGCCCGGGGACTAGCGGGATCACAGATACGCAGTATTTT.

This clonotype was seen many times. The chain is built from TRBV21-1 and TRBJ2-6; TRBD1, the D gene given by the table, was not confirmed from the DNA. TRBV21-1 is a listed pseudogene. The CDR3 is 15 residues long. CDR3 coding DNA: TGTGCCAGCGGTACAGGCCCCTCTGGGGCCAACGTCCTGACTTTC. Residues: CASGTGPSGANVLTF.

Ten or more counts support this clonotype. CDR3 amino acids: CASTGFDEQYF. The CDR3, as DNA: TGTGCCAGTACGGGTTTCGACGAGCAGTACTTC. V is TRBV6-2 or TRBV6-3 and J is TRBJ2-7; D call uncertain. The CDR3 runs to 11 residues. Germline values: CDR1 MNHEY, CDR2 SVGEGT. The V end lost 9 bases, the J end lost 5 bases, and 11 bases lay between the germline ends.

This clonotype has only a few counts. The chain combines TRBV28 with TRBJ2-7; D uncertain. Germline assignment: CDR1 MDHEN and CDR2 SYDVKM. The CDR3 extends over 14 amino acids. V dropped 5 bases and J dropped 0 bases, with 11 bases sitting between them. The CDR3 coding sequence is TGTGCCAGCAGTCGCAGTTCCCTCTCCTACGAGCAGTACTTC. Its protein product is CASSRSSLSYEQYF. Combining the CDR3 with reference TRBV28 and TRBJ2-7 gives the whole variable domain DVKVTQSSRYLVKRTGEKVFLECVQDMDHENMFWYRQDPGLGLRLIYFSYDVKMKEKGDIPEGYSVSREKKERFSLILESASTNQTSMYLCASSRSSLSYEQYFGPGTRLTVT.

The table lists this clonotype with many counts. CDR3 sequence reads: CASSFRGPNEKLFF. CDR3 in DNA: TGTGCCAGCAGCTTCAGGGGGCCGAATGAAAAACTGTTTTTT. This rearrangement joins TRBV11-1 to TRBJ1-4, with 8 nucleotides matching TRBD1. The V gene's germline CDR1 is SGHAT and CDR2 FQDESV (reference sequence). The ends lost 3 bases at V and 5 bases at J; junction bases unmatched: 2. The length of the CDR3 is 14 residues.

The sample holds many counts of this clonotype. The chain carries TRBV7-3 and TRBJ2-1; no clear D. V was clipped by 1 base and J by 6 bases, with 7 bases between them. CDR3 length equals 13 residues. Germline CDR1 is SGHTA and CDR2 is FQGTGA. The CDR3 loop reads CASSLNLLNEQFF. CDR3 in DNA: TGTGCCAGCAGCTTAAATCTGCTCAATGAGCAGTTCTTC.

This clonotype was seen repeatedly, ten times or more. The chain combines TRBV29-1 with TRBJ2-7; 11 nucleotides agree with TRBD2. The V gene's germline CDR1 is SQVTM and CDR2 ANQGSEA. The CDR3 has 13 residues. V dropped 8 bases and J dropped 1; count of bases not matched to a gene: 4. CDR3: CSYLAGGSYEQYF. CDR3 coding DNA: TGCAGCTACTTAGCGGGAGGGTCCTACGAGCAGTACTTC.

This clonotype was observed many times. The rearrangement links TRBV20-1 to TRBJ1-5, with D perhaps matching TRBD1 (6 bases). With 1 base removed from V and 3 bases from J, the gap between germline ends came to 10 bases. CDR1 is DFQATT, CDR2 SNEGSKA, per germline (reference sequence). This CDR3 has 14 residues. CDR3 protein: CSARVWGLNQPQHF. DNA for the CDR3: TGCAGTGCTAGAGTTTGGGGGCTCAATCAGCCCCAGCATTTT.

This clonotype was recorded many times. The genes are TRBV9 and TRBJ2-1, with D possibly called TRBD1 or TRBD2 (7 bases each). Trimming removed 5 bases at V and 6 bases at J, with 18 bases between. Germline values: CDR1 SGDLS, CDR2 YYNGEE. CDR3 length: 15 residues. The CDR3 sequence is CASRQGGGTINEQFF. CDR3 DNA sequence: TGTGCCAGCAGGCAGGGGGGAGGGACGATCAATGAGCAGTTCTTC.

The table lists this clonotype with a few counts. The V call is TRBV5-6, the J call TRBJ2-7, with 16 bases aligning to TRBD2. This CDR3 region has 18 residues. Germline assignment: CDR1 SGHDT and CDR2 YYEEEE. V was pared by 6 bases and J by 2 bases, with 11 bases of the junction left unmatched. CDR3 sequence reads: CASTQPGLAGGLAYEQYF. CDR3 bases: TGTGCCAGCACCCAACCGGGACTAGCGGGAGGGCTCGCCTACGAGCAGTACTTC.

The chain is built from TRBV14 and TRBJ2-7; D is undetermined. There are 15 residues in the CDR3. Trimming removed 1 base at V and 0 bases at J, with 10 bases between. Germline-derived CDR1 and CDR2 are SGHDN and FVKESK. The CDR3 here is CASSQARFISYEQYF. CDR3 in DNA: TGTGCCAGCAGCCAAGCCAGATTTATCTCCTACGAGCAGTACTTC.

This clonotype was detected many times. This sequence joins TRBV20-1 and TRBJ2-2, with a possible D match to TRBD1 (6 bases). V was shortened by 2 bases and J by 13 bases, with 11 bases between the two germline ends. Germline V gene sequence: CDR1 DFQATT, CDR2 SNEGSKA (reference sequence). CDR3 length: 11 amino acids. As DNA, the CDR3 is TGCAGTGCTAGACTACCGACAGGGCTGTTTTTT. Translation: CSARLPTGLFF.

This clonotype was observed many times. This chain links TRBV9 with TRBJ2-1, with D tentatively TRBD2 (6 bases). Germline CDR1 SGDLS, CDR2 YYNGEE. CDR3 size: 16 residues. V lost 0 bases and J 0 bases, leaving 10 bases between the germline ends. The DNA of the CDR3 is TGTGCCAGCAGCGTAGCTAGCGATAACTCCTACAATGAGCAGTTCTTC. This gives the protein CASSVASDNSYNEQFF.